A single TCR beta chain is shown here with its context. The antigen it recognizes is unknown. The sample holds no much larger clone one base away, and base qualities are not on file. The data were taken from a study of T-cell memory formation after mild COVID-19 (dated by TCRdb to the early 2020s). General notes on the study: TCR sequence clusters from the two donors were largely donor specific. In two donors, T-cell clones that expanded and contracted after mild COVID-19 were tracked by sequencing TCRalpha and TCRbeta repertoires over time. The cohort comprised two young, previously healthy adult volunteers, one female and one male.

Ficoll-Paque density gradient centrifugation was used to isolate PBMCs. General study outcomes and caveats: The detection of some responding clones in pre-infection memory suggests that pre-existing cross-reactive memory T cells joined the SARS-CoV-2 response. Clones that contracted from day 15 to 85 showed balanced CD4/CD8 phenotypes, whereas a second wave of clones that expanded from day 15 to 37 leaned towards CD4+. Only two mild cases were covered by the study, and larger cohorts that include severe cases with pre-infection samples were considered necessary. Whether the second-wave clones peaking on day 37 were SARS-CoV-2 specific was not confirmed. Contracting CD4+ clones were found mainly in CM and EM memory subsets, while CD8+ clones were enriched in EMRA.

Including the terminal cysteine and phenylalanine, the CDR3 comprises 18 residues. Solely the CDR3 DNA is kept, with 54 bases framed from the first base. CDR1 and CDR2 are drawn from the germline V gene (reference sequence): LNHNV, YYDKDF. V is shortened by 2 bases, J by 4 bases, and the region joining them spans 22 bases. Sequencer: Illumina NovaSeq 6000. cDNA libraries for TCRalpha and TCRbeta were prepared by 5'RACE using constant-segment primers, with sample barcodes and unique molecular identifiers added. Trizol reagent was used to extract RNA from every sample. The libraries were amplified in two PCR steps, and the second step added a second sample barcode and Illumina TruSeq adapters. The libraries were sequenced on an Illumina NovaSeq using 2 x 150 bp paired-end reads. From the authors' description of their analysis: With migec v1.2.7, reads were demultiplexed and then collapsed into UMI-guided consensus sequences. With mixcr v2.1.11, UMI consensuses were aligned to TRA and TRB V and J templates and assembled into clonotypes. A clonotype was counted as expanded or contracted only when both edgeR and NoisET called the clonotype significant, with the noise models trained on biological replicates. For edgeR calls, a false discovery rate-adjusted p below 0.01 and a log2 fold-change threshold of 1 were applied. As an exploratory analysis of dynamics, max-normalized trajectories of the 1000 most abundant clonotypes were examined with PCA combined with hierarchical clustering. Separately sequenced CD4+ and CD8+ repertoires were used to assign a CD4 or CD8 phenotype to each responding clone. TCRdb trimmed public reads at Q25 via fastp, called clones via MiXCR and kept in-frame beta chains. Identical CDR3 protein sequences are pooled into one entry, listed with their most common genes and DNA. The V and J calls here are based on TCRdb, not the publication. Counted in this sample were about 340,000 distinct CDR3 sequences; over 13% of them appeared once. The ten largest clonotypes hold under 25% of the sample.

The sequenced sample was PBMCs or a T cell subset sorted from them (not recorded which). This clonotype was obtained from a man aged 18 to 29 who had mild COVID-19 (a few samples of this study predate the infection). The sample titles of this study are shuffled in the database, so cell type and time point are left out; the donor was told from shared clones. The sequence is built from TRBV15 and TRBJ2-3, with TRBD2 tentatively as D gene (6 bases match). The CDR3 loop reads CATSRSTAHGGGPDTQYF. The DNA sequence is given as TGTGCCACCAGCAGATCCACGGCCCACGGGGGTGGGCCAGATACGCAGTATTTT.